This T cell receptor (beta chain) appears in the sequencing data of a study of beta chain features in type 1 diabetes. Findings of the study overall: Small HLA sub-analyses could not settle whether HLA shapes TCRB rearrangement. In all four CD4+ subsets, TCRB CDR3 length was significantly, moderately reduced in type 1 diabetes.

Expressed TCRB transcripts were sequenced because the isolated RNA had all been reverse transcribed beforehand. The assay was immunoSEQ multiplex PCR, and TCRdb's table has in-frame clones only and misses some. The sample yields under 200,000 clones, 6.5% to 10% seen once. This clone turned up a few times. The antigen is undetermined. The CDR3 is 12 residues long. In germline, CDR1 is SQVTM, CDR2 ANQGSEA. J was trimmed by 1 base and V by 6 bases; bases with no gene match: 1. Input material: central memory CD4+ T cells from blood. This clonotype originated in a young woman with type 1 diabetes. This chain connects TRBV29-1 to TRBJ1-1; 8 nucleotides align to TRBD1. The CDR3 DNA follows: TGCAGCGTGGGGACAGGGAACACTGAAGCTTTCTTT. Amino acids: CSVGTGNTEAFF.